The 27 T cell receptor beta chains below were found in one sample sequenced in a study of T cell changes during pregnancy in multiple sclerosis. TCRdb's table, derived via immunoSEQ multiplex PCR, lists solely in-frame clones and lacks some. The repertoire holds some 85,000 clones, 90% to 95% seen once, with around 1.1% in the top ten. Sequenced here: peripheral blood, sampled in the second trimester of pregnancy. Source of these receptors: a female donor with multiple sclerosis, enrolled in a pregnancy study.

This clone was observed a single time. The gene calls are TRBV4-2 and TRBJ2-7; possible D gene TRBD1, 6 bases. V shed 0 bases and J shed 0 bases, with 9 bases lying between them. Germline CDR1 is LGHNA and CDR2 is YNFKEQ. The CDR3 is made up of 15 amino acids. CDR3 in amino acids: CASSQDGQSSYEQYF. Written as DNA, the CDR3 is TGTGCCAGCAGCCAAGACGGACAGAGCTCCTACGAGCAGTACTTC.

This clone was detected only a few times. V is TRBV6-6 and J is TRBJ1-1; D is possibly TRBD1 (5 bases). The CDR3 sequence is 13 residues long. Trimming took off 7 bases at V and 1 base at J, with 10 bases between the two ends. Per the germline V gene, CDR1 is MNHNY and CDR2 is SVGAGI (reference sequence). CDR3 nucleotide sequence: TGTGCCAGCATCTTCCAGGGGAACACTGAAGCTTTCTTT. This gives the protein CASIFQGNTEAFF.

V is TRBV7-9 and J is TRBJ1-5; a weak D match, TRBD1 (5 bases). Germline CDR1 reads SEHNR; CDR2 reads FQNEAQ (reference sequence). V lost 0 bases, J lost 3 bases, and 18 bases lay in between. This CDR3 region has 18 residues. The CDR3 DNA reads as TGTGCCAGCAGCTTAGCAGGCCGGGCAGGGTACCTCAATCAGCCCCAGCATTTT. It yields the protein CASSLAGRAGYLNQPQHF.

This clone was counted a single time. The V and J genes are TRBV21-1 and TRBJ2-3; the table's D call TRBD2 went unverified against the DNA. TRBV21-1 represents a pseudogene. The CDR3 length is 16 residues. CDR3 DNA sequence: TGTGCCAGCAGCAGCCTAGCGGGAGTTAACACAGATACGCAGTATTTT. Its translation: CASSSLAGVNTDTQYF.

This chain connects TRBV18 to TRBJ2-3, with 12 bases matching TRBD1. With 3 bases clipped from V and 6 bases from J, the junction kept 4 bases outside the gene matches. This CDR3 contains 15 residues. Germline V CDR1 and CDR2: KGHSH, LQKENI. The CDR3 nucleotides are TGTGCCAGCTCACCGGGACAGGGGGCGCGTGATACGCAGTATTTT. Amino acid sequence: CASSPGQGARDTQYF.

V usage is TRBV30 and J usage is TRBJ1-5; D gene ambiguous. V dropped 0 bases and J dropped 10 bases, with 10 bases sitting between them. The length of the CDR3 is 12 residues. The germline gives CDR1 GTSNPN, CDR2 SVGIG (reference sequence). The CDR3 sequence: CAWSVRGGPQHF. CDR3 nucleotides: TGTGCCTGGAGTGTACGGGGAGGACCCCAGCATTTT.

V usage is TRBV6-1 and J usage is TRBJ2-7; 7 nucleotides match TRBD2. The V segment lost 2 bases and the J segment 4 bases; nucleotides outside the gene matches: 14. The CDR3 is 17 residues long. Germline V lookup: CDR1 MNHNS, CDR2 SASEGT. The CDR3 sequence is CASSEWVRGSSGYEQYF. CDR3 DNA sequence: TGTGCCAGCAGTGAATGGGTCCGGGGAAGTAGCGGGTACGAGCAGTACTTC.

The chain couples TRBV5-6 to TRBJ1-5, with 7 positions matching TRBD1. The ends lost 2 bases at V and 3 bases at J; junction bases unmatched: 2. Germline loops: CDR1 SGHDT, CDR2 YYEEEE. CDR3 size: 14 residues. The CDR3, as DNA: TGTGCCAGCAGCTTTGGGACAGCCAATCAGCCCCAGCATTTT. Translation: CASSFGTANQPQHF.

The rearrangement joins TRBV19 to TRBJ2-7; 7 nucleotides align to TRBD2. Per the germline V gene, CDR1 is LNHDA and CDR2 is SQIVND (reference sequence). This CDR3 is 14 amino acids long. V gave up 5 bases and J gave up 7 bases; unmatched junction bases: 11. The CDR3 protein is CASSVMAGVIEQYF. CDR3 bases: TGTGCCAGTAGTGTCATGGCGGGAGTGATAGAGCAGTACTTC. Based on the CDR3 plus reference TRBV19 and TRBJ2-7, the full variable domain is DGGITQSPKYLFRKEGQNVTLSCEQNLNHDAMYWYRQDPGQGLRLIYYSQIVNDFQKGDIAEGYSVSREKKESFPLTVTSAQKNPTAFYLCASSVMAGVIEQYFGPGTRLTVT.

The chain has TRBV5-6 and TRBJ2-7; the D is unclear. Looked up from germline, CDR1 is SGHDT and CDR2 is YYEEEE. V lost 4 bases to trimming and J lost 2 bases, with 7 bases between them. The CDR3 sequence is 12 residues long. DNA of the CDR3: TGTGCCAGCAGCGATGGCCCCTACGAGCAGTACTTC. Protein product: CASSDGPYEQYF.

V gene TRBV9 combines with J gene TRBJ2-2; 10 bases map to TRBD2. Germline V gives CDR1 SGDLS, CDR2 YYNGEE. The CDR3 is 17 residues long. The ends lost 3 bases at V and 1 base at J; junction bases unmatched: 6. In nucleotides, the CDR3 is TGTGCCAGCAGCGGCAACATAGCGGGGGGGAACACCGGGGAGCTGTTTTTT. It specifies CASSGNIAGGNTGELFF. The complete variable domain, with remaining parts taken from reference TRBV9 and TRBJ2-2, reads DSGVTQTPKHLITATGQRVTLRCSPRSGDLSVYWYQQSLDQGLQFLIQYYNGEERAKGNILERFSAQQFPDLHSELNLSSLELGDSALYFCASSGNIAGGNTGELFFGEGSRLTVL.

The chain couples TRBV5-4 to TRBJ2-5; D gene ambiguous. The germline gives CDR1 SGHNT, CDR2 YYREEE (reference sequence). The CDR3 extends over 14 amino acids. The V end was cut by 1 base, the J end by 0 bases, with 7 bases between. The CDR3: CASSLTAYQETQYF. For the CDR3, the DNA is TGTGCCAGCAGCTTGACCGCGTACCAAGAGACCCAGTACTTC.

The gene calls are TRBV28 and TRBJ2-7; D might be TRBD2 (5 bases). CDR1 is MDHEN, CDR2 SYDVKM, per germline. The V end lost 3 bases, the J end lost 3 bases, and 15 bases lay between the germline ends. The CDR3 covers 15 residues. Written as DNA, the CDR3 is TGTGCCAGCAGTTTTACGGGGAATTCAAACTACGAGCAGTACTTC. This sequence encodes CASSFTGNSNYEQYF.

The CDR3 DNA reads TGTGCCAGCAGCTTCGGGCGGAGCGGCTACGAGCAGTACTTC. This sequence encodes CASSFGRSGYEQYF. The V gene is TRBV7-2, the J gene TRBJ2-7; D is perhaps TRBD2 (5 bases). Per germline, CDR1 SGHTA and CDR2 FQGNSA. V was pared by 3 bases and J by 3 bases, with 12 bases between. This CDR3 is 14 amino acids long.

The chain joins TRBV18 to TRBJ2-2; 8 bases are a match to TRBD1. This CDR3 region has 17 residues. The germline V gene encodes CDR1 KGHSH and CDR2 LQKENI. The V segment lost 5 bases and the J segment 2 bases; nucleotides outside the gene matches: 10. For the CDR3, the DNA is TGTGCCAGCTCAGGAGACAGGGGCCTAGGAAACACCGGGGAGCTGTTTTTT. Its translation is CASSGDRGLGNTGELFF.

The chain couples TRBV10-3 to TRBJ2-5, with 7 bases that match TRBD2. The CDR3 covers 14 residues. V lost 6 bases, J lost 5 bases, and 9 bases stayed unmatched. Germline CDR1 is ENHRY and CDR2 is SYGVKD. In DNA form, the CDR3 reads TGTGCCATCAGCCAGACTAGCCGGTGGGAGACCCAGTACTTC. Protein: CAISQTSRWETQYF.

CDR3 sequence (DNA): TGTGCCACCACACTAGCGGGAGAGCGCGAGCAGTACTTC. Its protein product is CATTLAGEREQYF. This chain connects TRBV19 to TRBJ2-7; 11 bases fit TRBD2. The germline V gene encodes CDR1 LNHDA and CDR2 SQIVND (reference sequence). This CDR3 has 13 amino acids. The trim removed 10 bases at V and 6 bases at J, leaving 8 bases unmatched.

CDR3 in amino acids: CASSYSMTGGNEQFF. In nucleotides, the CDR3 is TGTGCCAGCAGTTACTCGATGACAGGGGGGAATGAGCAGTTCTTC. This sequence joins TRBV6-5 and TRBJ2-1, with 9 nucleotides matching TRBD1. V gave up 0 bases and J gave up 7 bases; unmatched junction bases: 4. Germline CDR1 and CDR2: MNHEY and SVGAGI. The CDR3 has 15 residues.

This clone was counted a few times. V usage is TRBV15 and J usage is TRBJ2-6; 7 nucleotides agree with TRBD1. CDR1 LNHNV and CDR2 YYDKDF come from the germline V gene (reference sequence). The CDR3 has 14 amino acids. The ends lost 9 bases at V and 1 base at J; junction bases unmatched: 3. The CDR3 sequence is CATKTGSGANVLTF. The CDR3 bases are TGTGCCACAAAGACAGGGTCTGGGGCCAACGTCCTGACTTTC. Full variable domain (outside the CDR3, taken from reference TRBV15 and TRBJ2-6): DAMVIQNPRYQVTQFGKPVTLSCSQTLNHNVMYWYQQKSSQAPKLLFHYYDKDFNNEADTPDNFQSRRPNTSFCFLDIRSPGLGDTAMYLCATKTGSGANVLTFGAGSRLTVL.

The V call is TRBV5-1, the J call TRBJ2-4; D ambiguous. Between the trimmed V and J ends, which lost 8 bases and 6 bases, there was a span of 9 bases. The CDR3 is 11 amino acids. The germline V gene has CDR1 SGHRS and CDR2 YFSETQ. For the CDR3, the DNA is TGCGCCAGTGCGGAAGCAAACATTCAGTACTTC. This sequence encodes CASAEANIQYF. Supplemented by reference TRBV5-1 and TRBJ2-4, the full variable domain reads KAGVTQTPRYLIKTRGQQVTLSCSPISGHRSVSWYQQTPGQGLQFLFEYFSETQRNKGNFPGRFSGRQFSNSRSEMNVSTLELGDSALYLCASAEANIQYFGAGTRLSVL.

J is TRBJ2-7 and V is TRBV7-8, with 8 positions matching TRBD1. Looked up from germline, CDR1 is SGHVS and CDR2 is FQNEAQ. With V trimmed by 3 bases and J by 0 bases, 7 bases remained unmatched. The CDR3 is 16 residues long. The CDR3 sequence: CASSFSRQGPSYEQYF. The CDR3 bases are TGTGCCAGCAGCTTTTCAAGACAGGGGCCCTCCTACGAGCAGTACTTC.

The gene calls are TRBV7-2 and TRBJ2-5, with 8 nucleotides matching TRBD1. V shed 5 bases and J 3 bases; nucleotides not matched to a gene: 5. The germline V gene has CDR1 SGHTA and CDR2 FQGNSA. The CDR3 has 14 amino acids. The CDR3 region has the DNA TGTGCCAGCAGCCCGGGACAGGTCGAAGAGACCCAGTACTTC. Its translation is CASSPGQVEETQYF. Looking up the rest from reference TRBV7-2 and TRBJ2-5 gives the full variable domain: GAGVSQSPSNKVTEKGKDVELRCDPISGHTALYWYRQSLGQGLEFLIYFQGNSAPDKSGLPSDRFSAERTGGSVSTLTIQRTQQEDSAVYLCASSPGQVEETQYFGPGTRLLVL.

This rearrangement joins TRBV30 to TRBJ1-5, with a possible D match to TRBD1 (6 bases). Germline CDR1 is GTSNPN and CDR2 is SVGIG (reference sequence). CDR3 length: 13 amino acids. V was clipped by 0 bases and J by 6 bases, with 9 bases between them. CDR3 DNA sequence: TGTGCCTGGAGTGTTGCAGGGGCTCAGCCCCAGCATTTT. It yields the protein CAWSVAGAQPQHF.

The sample holds one count of this clone. V is TRBV9 and J is TRBJ2-4; 10 bases are a match to TRBD2. Germline loops: CDR1 SGDLS, CDR2 YYNGEE. This CDR3 has 15 residues. V shed 3 bases, J shed 4 bases, and the junction held 4 bases outside the gene matches. The CDR3 bases are TGTGCCAGCAGCGCCCAACTAGCGGGAAAAAACATTCAGTACTTC. Translating gives CASSAQLAGKNIQYF.

V gene TRBV14 combines with J gene TRBJ2-3, with 7 bases fitting TRBD2. The CDR3 totals 17 residues. Germline V CDR1 and CDR2: SGHDN, FVKESK. The V and J ends lost 0 bases and 5 bases, in that order; junction bases with no gene match: 11. CDR3 amino acids: CASSQDRASGPQDTQYF. The DNA for the CDR3 is TGTGCCAGCAGCCAAGATAGGGCTAGCGGACCACAAGATACGCAGTATTTT.

The J gene is TRBJ1-5, the V gene TRBV4-1; D is possibly TRBD1 (6 bases). The V and J ends lost 6 bases and 1 base respectively, with 13 bases between them. Germline lookup yields CDR1 MGHRA and CDR2 YSYEKL. CDR3 length equals 15 residues. The CDR3 sequence is CASRTQGSSNQPQHF. In DNA, the CDR3 is TGCGCCAGCAGGACACAGGGCTCAAGCAATCAGCCCCAGCATTTT.

V and J are TRBV7-9 and TRBJ2-1; TRBD1 is a possible D gene (6 bases). V was clipped by 5 bases and J by 2 bases, with 13 bases between them. Germline V gene data show CDR1 as SEHNR and CDR2 as FQNEAQ (reference sequence). CDR3 length: 15 amino acids. CDR3 DNA: TGTGCCAGCAGCCGAACCGGGACAACCTACAATGAGCAGTTCTTC. Translating gives CASSRTGTTYNEQFF.